The 25 T cell receptor beta chains in this list originate from one sample, sequenced in a study of T cells after yellow fever vaccination. TCRdb re-derived calls from the 5' RACE reads in MiXCR, one entry per CDR3 protein. The repertoire holds about 22,000 distinct CDR3 sequences, with 4% to 6% as singletons. The sample in question was PBMCs, either bulk or a sorted T-cell subset (CD4+, CD8+, memory, or dextramer-sorted; not recorded which), obtained approximately 47 days after the first yellow fever vaccination. These receptors were obtained from a man between 18 and 35 years old who received the YFV17D yellow fever vaccine.

This clonotype was detected many times. The rearrangement links TRBV29-1 to TRBJ1-1; D is perhaps TRBD1 (6 bases). The CDR3 has 15 residues. V was clipped by 8 bases and J by 7 bases, with 26 bases between them. CDR1 and CDR2 (germline): SQVTM, ANQGSEA. The CDR3 reads CSSKRGPGDDLEAFF. The CDR3 DNA follows: TGCAGCTCCAAGAGGGGACCAGGGGACGACCTTGAAGCTTTCTTT.

The sample holds many counts of this clonotype. The rearrangement joins TRBV4-2 to TRBJ2-1; D remains unclear. V was trimmed by 1 base and J by 4 bases, leaving 5 bases between them. The CDR3 extends over 13 amino acids. Germline loops: CDR1 LGHNA, CDR2 YNFKEQ. CDR3 protein: CASSQAKYNEQFF. The DNA for the CDR3 is TGTGCCAGCAGCCAAGCAAAGTACAATGAGCAGTTCTTC.

This clonotype was counted at least ten times. This chain uses TRBV27 with TRBJ2-3; the D gene is possibly TRBD2 (7 bases). Germline V gene data show CDR1 as MNHEY and CDR2 as SMNVEV (reference sequence). The CDR3 length is 18 residues. Trimming removed 1 base from V and 5 bases from J, with 22 bases in between. The CDR3 sequence is CASSLLGSGGGAGDTQYF. The CDR3 DNA reads TGTGCCAGCAGTTTATTGGGAAGTGGAGGGGGGGCAGGAGATACGCAGTATTTT.

This clonotype has ten or more counts. V and J are TRBV10-3 and TRBJ2-5; D is undetermined. The CDR3 extends over 14 amino acids. Per the germline V gene, CDR1 is ENHRY and CDR2 is SYGVKD. Trimming took off 6 bases at V and 0 bases at J, with 11 bases between the two ends. The CDR3 region has the DNA TGTGCCATCAGATACAGAGCCGACCAAGAGACCCAGTACTTC. It encodes CAIRYRADQETQYF.

This clonotype was recorded many times. The J gene is TRBJ2-3, the V gene TRBV10-3, with D perhaps assigned TRBD1 or TRBD2 (5 bases each). Germline CDR1 reads ENHRY; CDR2 reads SYGVKD. This CDR3 is built from 14 residues. V lost 4 bases and J 4 bases, leaving 12 bases between the germline ends. CDR3 bases: TGTGCCATCAGTGGTTTCGGGGCCTCAGATACGCAGTATTTT. This translates into CAISGFGASDTQYF.

This clonotype was counted ten times or more. The genes are TRBV10-3 and TRBJ1-2; 10 positions agree with TRBD1. CDR1 is ENHRY and CDR2 is SYGVKD in the germline V gene. This CDR3 is 13 amino acids long. V shed 7 bases, J shed 6 bases, and the junction held 5 bases outside the gene matches. CDR3 sequence reads: CAINTGTGDGYTF. The CDR3 DNA reads TGTGCCATCAATACCGGGACAGGGGATGGCTACACCTTC.

This clonotype was counted at least ten times. This chain links TRBV7-6 with TRBJ1-2, with unresolved D. The germline V gene encodes CDR1 SGHVS and CDR2 FNYEAQ. The CDR3 runs 17 residues. V was cut by 5 bases and J by 1 base, with 20 bases left in between. The CDR3 DNA reads as TGTGCCAGCAGCCCCGGATTGGGAGGGTGGGATAACTATGGCTACACCTTC. It is translated as CASSPGLGGWDNYGYTF.

This clonotype has ten or more counts. This chain links TRBV4-2 with TRBJ2-2; 10 bases align to TRBD2. The CDR3 sequence is 18 residues long. CDR1 and CDR2 (germline): LGHNA, YNFKEQ. With 4 bases clipped from V and 4 bases from J, the junction kept 12 bases outside the gene matches. The chain's CDR3 is CASSPSAGGFQGTGELFF. The CDR3 DNA reads TGTGCCAGCAGCCCTTCAGCGGGGGGGTTTCAGGGCACCGGGGAGCTGTTTTTT.

This clonotype appeared many times. The chain uses TRBV6-2 or TRBV6-3 and TRBJ2-3; TRBD1 or TRBD2 may be the D gene (6 bases each). Trimming pared 8 bases from V and 6 bases from J, leaving 24 bases between. Germline loops: CDR1 MNHEY, CDR2 SVGEGT. The CDR3 has 16 amino acids. CDR3 amino acids: CASPVRGVPSGDTQYF. The CDR3 DNA is TGTGCCAGCCCAGTTAGGGGGGTGCCTTCAGGGGATACGCAGTATTTT.

This clonotype has ten or more counts. The J gene is TRBJ2-5, the V gene TRBV25-1; maybe TRBD2 (5 bases). The V end lost 8 bases, the J end lost 5 bases, and 6 bases lay between the germline ends. The germline V gene encodes CDR1 MGHDK and CDR2 SYGVNS. The CDR3 extends over 10 amino acids. The CDR3 protein is CASGGETQYF. DNA for the CDR3: TGTGCCAGCGGAGGTGAGACCCAGTACTTC. Complete variable domain (other parts from reference TRBV25-1 and TRBJ2-5): EADIYQTPRYLVIGTGKKITLECSQTMGHDKMYWYQQDPGMELHLIHYSYGVNSTEKGDLSSESTVSRIRTEHFPLTLESARPSHTSQYLCASGGETQYFGPGTRLLVL.

This clonotype came up many times. The chain recombines TRBV7-2 with TRBJ2-2, with D uncertain. Trimming stripped 5 bases from V and 2 bases from J, with 3 bases between. This CDR3 is 12 amino acids long. Germline V gives CDR1 SGHTA, CDR2 FQGNSA. In nucleotides, the CDR3 is TGTGCCAGCAGCCCAAACACCGGGGAGCTGTTTTTT. Translated, it gives CASSPNTGELFF.

This clonotype showed up many times. The gene calls are TRBV10-3 and TRBJ2-3; no definite D call. Trimming removed 5 bases at V and 4 bases at J, with 4 bases between. The CDR3 runs 11 residues. The germline CDR1 and CDR2 sequences are ENHRY and SYGVKD. Here the CDR3 reads CAISRADTQYF. The CDR3 nucleotides read TGTGCCATCAGTCGTGCAGATACGCAGTATTTT.

About this clonotype itself: One junction end disagrees with the germline gene, perhaps due to a read error. The chain uses TRBV4-2 and TRBJ1-3; D gene ambiguous. Germline CDR1 reads LGHNA; CDR2 reads YNFKEQ. CDR3 length: 13 residues. The CDR3 DNA reads TGTGCCAGCAGTCAAGATACAGGAAACACCATATATTTT. It codes for CASSQDTGNTIYF.

This clonotype was detected many times. The chain joins TRBV12-3 or TRBV12-4 to TRBJ1-5, with D unresolved. This CDR3 has 12 residues. The V end was cut by 6 bases, the J end by 7 bases, with 10 bases between. The CDR3: CASRTTGQPQHF. Here the CDR3 DNA reads TGTGCCAGCAGGACAACCGGCCAGCCCCAGCATTTT.

This clonotype was detected ten times or more. The CDR3 DNA is TGTGCCAGCAGCGCACACTCTGAGCGGGGGGCCTACAATGAGCAGTTCTTC. It translates to CASSAHSERGAYNEQFF. This chain connects TRBV7-3 to TRBJ2-1; 9 bases agree with TRBD2. Looked up from germline, CDR1 is SGHTA and CDR2 is FQGTGA. The CDR3 length is 17 residues. V lost 5 bases and J lost 2; bases outside the gene matches: 10. The entire variable domain, with the rest obtained from reference TRBV7-3 and TRBJ2-1, is as follows: GAGVSQTPSNKVTEKGKYVELRCDPISGHTALYWYRQSLGQGPEFLIYFQGTGAADDSGLPNDRFFAVRPEGSVSTLKIQRTERGDSAVYLCASSAHSERGAYNEQFFGPGTRLTVL.

This clonotype was counted many times. This chain links TRBV9 with TRBJ1-3; D is undetermined. The CDR3 consists of 13 residues. Germline CDR1 is SGDLS and CDR2 is YYNGEE. V was pared by 3 bases and J by 4 bases, with 8 bases between. The CDR3 here is CASSAYFGNTIYF. The CDR3 region has the DNA TGTGCCAGCAGCGCTTATTTCGGAAACACCATATATTTT.

Many counts were recorded for this clonotype. The J gene is TRBJ2-1, the V gene TRBV29-1, with D unclear. The ends were cut back, 2 bases at V and 8 bases at J, with 10 bases in the middle. CDR3 length: 12 residues. The germline CDR1 and CDR2 sequences are SQVTM and ANQGSEA. CDR3 DNA sequence: TGCAGCGTTGAAAAGGCAGGCGATGAGCAGTTCTTC. Translation: CSVEKAGDEQFF.

This clonotype has at least ten counts. V usage is TRBV6-1 and J usage is TRBJ2-1; 9 nucleotides line up with TRBD2. CDR1 and CDR2 (germline): MNHNS, SASEGT. CDR3 size: 15 residues. V shed 2 bases, J shed 9 bases, and the junction held 8 bases outside the gene matches. The CDR3 nucleotides read TGTGCCAGCAGTGAACAGGCGGGGGGGCCGAGTGAGCAGTTCTTC. Translation gives CASSEQAGGPSEQFF.

In this sample, this clonotype turned up many times. The rearrangement uses TRBV3-1 and TRBJ1-6, with 7 bases aligning to TRBD1. This CDR3 is 14 amino acids long. Unmatched junction bases numbered 1, after V lost 3 bases and J lost 5 bases. CDR1 and CDR2 from the germline V gene are LGHDT and YNNKEL (reference sequence). The CDR3, as DNA: TGTGCCAGCAGCCAGCAGGGGGATAATTCACCCCTCCACTTT. Its protein product is CASSQQGDNSPLHF. Full variable domain (outside the CDR3, taken from reference TRBV3-1 and TRBJ1-6): DTAVSQTPKYLVTQMGNDKSIKCEQNLGHDTMYWYKQDSKKFLKIMFSYNNKELIINETVPNRFSPKSPDKAHLNLHINSLELGDSAVYFCASSQQGDNSPLHFGNGTRLTVT.

This clonotype was picked up many times. The V and J genes are TRBV5-1 and TRBJ2-3; 7 nucleotides line up with TRBD1. Trimming cost V 4 bases and J 0 bases; bases outside gene matches: 5. CDR1 SGHRS and CDR2 YFSETQ come from the germline V gene. The CDR3 is made up of 15 amino acids. CDR3 nucleotides: TGCGCCAGCAGCCCGGGACAGCTAAGCACAGATACGCAGTATTTT. Encoded protein: CASSPGQLSTDTQYF.

In the case of this clonotype: A read error may produce the germline difference seen at one junction end. This chain connects TRBV24-1 to TRBJ2-1; weak D call: TRBD1 (5 bases). Germline CDR1 and CDR2: KGHDR and SFDVKD. CDR3 length: 16 residues. The CDR3 sequence is CGTSYIQGASYNEQFF. In nucleotides, the CDR3 is TGTGGCACCAGTTATATTCAAGGGGCCTCCTACAATGAGCAGTTCTTC.

This clonotype was found many times. The chain links TRBV4-3 to TRBJ2-1, with D perhaps assigned TRBD1 or TRBD2 (5 bases each). The CDR3 extends over 17 amino acids. V lost 2 bases, J lost 8 bases, and 22 bases lay in between. Germline lookup yields CDR1 LGHNA and CDR2 YSLEER. CDR3 residues: CASSQPPHPGPYDEQFF. In DNA form, the CDR3 reads TGCGCCAGCAGCCAACCCCCCCACCCGGGACCTTATGATGAGCAGTTCTTC.

Ten or more counts support this clonotype. The chain joins TRBV7-2 to TRBJ2-3; TRBD2 matches at 8 bases. The CDR3 is 15 residues long. Germline V gene data show CDR1 as SGHTA and CDR2 as FQGNSA. After removal of 1 base from V and 3 bases from J, the junction contained 3 bases not matched to a gene. CDR3 bases: TGTGCCAGCAGCTTAGTAGCGGGGAGGACAGATACGCAGTATTTT. Protein sequence: CASSLVAGRTDTQYF.

This clonotype appeared many times. The V gene is TRBV11-3, the J gene TRBJ2-7, with 14 nucleotides matching TRBD2. This CDR3 region has 16 residues. The junction had 5 bases not matched to a gene; V was cut back by 7 bases and J by 0 bases. Germline values: CDR1 SGHNT, CDR2 YENEEA. In nucleotides, the CDR3 is TGTGCCAGCACACGGACTAGCGGGGGGTGCTCCTACGAGCAGTACGTC. Protein: CASTRTSGGCSYEQYV.

With regard to this clonotype: A much larger clone sits a single nucleotide away, making a read error possible. CDR3 protein: CSARDVLAGMSYEPYF. Here the CDR3 DNA reads TGCAGTGCTAGAGATGTACTAGCGGGGATGTCCTACGAGCCGTACTTC. V and J are TRBV20-1 and TRBJ2-7, with 10 bases fitting TRBD2. CDR3 length equals 16 residues. The germline CDR1 and CDR2 sequences are DFQATT and SNEGSKA (reference sequence).